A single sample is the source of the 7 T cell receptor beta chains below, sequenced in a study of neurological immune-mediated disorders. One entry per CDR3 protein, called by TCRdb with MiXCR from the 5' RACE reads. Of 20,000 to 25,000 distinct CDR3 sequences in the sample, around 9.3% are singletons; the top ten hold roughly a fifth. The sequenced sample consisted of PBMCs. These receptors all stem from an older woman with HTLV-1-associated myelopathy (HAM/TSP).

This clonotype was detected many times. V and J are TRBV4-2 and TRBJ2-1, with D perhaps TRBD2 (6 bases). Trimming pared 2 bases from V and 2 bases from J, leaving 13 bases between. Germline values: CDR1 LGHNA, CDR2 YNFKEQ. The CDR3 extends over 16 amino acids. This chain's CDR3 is CASSQRREFTYNEQFF. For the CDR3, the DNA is TGTGCCAGCAGCCAACGGAGGGAATTCACCTACAATGAGCAGTTCTTC.

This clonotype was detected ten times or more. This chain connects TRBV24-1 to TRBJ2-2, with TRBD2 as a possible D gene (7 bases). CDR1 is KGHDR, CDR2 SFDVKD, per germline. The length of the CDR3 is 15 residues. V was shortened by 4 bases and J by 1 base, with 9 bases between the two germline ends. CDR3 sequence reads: CATSDGGLNTGELFF. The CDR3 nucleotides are TGTGCCACCAGTGACGGGGGGCTGAACACCGGGGAGCTGTTTTTT.

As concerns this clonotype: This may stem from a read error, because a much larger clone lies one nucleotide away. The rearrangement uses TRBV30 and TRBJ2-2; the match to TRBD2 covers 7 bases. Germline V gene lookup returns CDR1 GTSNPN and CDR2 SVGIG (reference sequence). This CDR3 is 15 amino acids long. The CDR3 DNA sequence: TGTGCCTGGAGTGGTCGGACTAGATTCACCGGGGAGATGTTTTTT. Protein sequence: CAWSGRTRFTGEMFF.

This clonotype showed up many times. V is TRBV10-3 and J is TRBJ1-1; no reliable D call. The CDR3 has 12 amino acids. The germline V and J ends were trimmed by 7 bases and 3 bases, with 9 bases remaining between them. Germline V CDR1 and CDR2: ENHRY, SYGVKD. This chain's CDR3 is CAIKGGDTEAFF. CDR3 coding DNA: TGTGCCATCAAGGGTGGAGACACTGAAGCTTTCTTT.

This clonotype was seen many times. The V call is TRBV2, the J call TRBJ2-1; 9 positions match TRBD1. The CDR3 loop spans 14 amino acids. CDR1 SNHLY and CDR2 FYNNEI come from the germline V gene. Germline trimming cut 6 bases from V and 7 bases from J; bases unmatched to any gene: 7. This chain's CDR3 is CASRPGTGTNEQFF. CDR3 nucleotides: TGTGCCAGCAGACCCGGGACAGGGACTAATGAGCAGTTCTTC.

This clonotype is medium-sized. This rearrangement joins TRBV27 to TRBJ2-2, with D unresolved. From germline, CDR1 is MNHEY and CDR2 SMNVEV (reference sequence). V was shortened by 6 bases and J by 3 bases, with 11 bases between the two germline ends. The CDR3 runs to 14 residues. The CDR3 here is CASSHKWDTGELFF. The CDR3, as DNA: TGTGCCAGCAGCCATAAGTGGGACACCGGGGAGCTGTTTTTT.

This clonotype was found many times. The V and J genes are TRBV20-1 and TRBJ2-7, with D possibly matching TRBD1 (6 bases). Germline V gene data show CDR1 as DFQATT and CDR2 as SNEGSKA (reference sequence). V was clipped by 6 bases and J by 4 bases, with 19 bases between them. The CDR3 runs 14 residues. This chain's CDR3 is CSATPGTSLYEQYF. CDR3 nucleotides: TGCAGTGCCACACCCGGGACAAGTTTGTACGAGCAGTACTTC.